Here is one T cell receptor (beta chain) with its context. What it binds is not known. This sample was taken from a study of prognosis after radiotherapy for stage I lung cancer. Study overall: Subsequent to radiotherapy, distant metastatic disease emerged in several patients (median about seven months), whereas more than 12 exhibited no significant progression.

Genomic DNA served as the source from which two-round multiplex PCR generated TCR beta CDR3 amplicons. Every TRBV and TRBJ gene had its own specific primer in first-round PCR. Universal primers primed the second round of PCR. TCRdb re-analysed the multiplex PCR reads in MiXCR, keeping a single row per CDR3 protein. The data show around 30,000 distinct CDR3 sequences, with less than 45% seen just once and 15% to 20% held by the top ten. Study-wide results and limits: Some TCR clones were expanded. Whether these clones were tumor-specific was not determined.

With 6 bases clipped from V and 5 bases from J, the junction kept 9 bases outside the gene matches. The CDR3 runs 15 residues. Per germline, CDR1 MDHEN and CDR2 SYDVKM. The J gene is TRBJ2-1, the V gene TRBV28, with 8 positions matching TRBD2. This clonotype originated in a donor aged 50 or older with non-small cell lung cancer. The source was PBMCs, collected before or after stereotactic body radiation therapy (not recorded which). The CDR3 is CASSFQRERNNEQFF. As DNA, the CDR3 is TGTGCCAGCAGCTTCCAGCGGGAGAGGAACAATGAGCAGTTCTTC.